This TCR beta chain came from a study of vaccination and CD4 T cells after COVID-19 (dated by TCRdb to between 2021 and 2024). Regarding the study in general: Convalescent patients had a positive SARS-CoV-2 result on nasal swab PCR, and of these patients, under ten had mild disease and one had severe disease. The convalescent cohort included six males and four females, with two Hispanic individuals, seven Caucasians, two Asians and one multiracial person. Participants got two doses of the Pfizer-BioNTech BNT162b2 vaccine (n=8) or two doses of the Moderna mRNA-1273 vaccine (n=2). Post-COVID blood samples from convalescent patients were collected a median of roughly 100 days after diagnosis, with a range of 35 to 161 days. The time from the second vaccine dose to post-vaccine blood sampling had a median of roughly 70 days and ranged from about 14 to 241 days. For a few convalescent patients, samples were collected at an early post-vaccination timepoint (day 14) as well as at a late post-vaccination timepoint (days 161 to 241). Culture stimuli were overlapping spike peptide pools from SARS-CoV-2 and from the common cold coronaviruses HCoV-NL63, HCoV-OC43 and HCoV-229E. Control cultures used a CEFX viral epitope pool as positive control, an HIV-1 Nef peptide pool as negative control, or no peptide. The spike-specific CD4+ TCR repertoire was compared before and after mRNA vaccination in fewer than eleven COVID-19 convalescent patients and a few infection-naive healthy vaccine recipients. The paper's findings and limits, for the study overall: The median count of SARS-CoV-2-reactive clonotypes went up from 20 to 25 after infection to 30 to 40 after vaccination, although the change was not significant. Of the vaccine-specific clones found in convalescent patients, nearly all (304 of 307) were mono-reactive for SARS-CoV-2 spike instead of being cross-reactive with common cold coronaviruses. The number of convalescent patients in the study was relatively small, and the study did not examine early timepoints following natural infection. In convalescent patients, a median approximately 89% of post-vaccine SARS-CoV-2-reactive clones were detected only after vaccination, suggesting vaccine-specific priming.

Per the publication, the time point label means: late sampling 161 to 241 days after vaccination in a few convalescent patients. The label giving this sample's treatment or condition can be read as: roughly 10-day PBMC culture with coronavirus spike peptide pools or control peptides (ViraFEST assay). To expand antigen-specific T cells with peptide pools and then pick out the expanded clonotypes through TCR sequencing, the study relied on the ViraFEST assay. The convalescent patients' positive SARS-CoV-2 PCR tests fell between March and December 2020, which was before the Alpha, Beta and Delta variants emerged in the United States. Each well held some 2 million PBMCs cultured with approximately 9.1 ug/ml peptide pools in IMDM containing around 5% human AB serum and approximately 10 IU/ml IL-2. On days 3 and 7, half of the culture medium was replaced with fresh IL-2-containing medium. After less than twelve days of culture, CD4+ T cells were isolated by negative selection with the EasySep CD4+ T cell isolation kit. Ficoll-Paque Plus gradient centrifugation was used to isolate PBMCs from whole blood, and the isolated PBMCs were then either used fresh or cryopreserved at -140C. Each culture condition was generally run in triplicate wells.

Including cysteine and phenylalanine, the CDR3 has 19 amino acids. The entry retains the CDR3 DNA only, 57 bases that are in frame from base 1. V trim: 4 bases; J trim: 1 base; unmatched bases: 9. Sequences SGHTA (CDR1) and FQGNSA (CDR2) are obtained from the germline V gene. Worth noting for this clonotype: The target of this receptor is not known. Base quality data are lacking; no much larger clone is found one base away.

The method was PCR. DNA from cultured CD4+ T cells was subjected to TCR sequencing with the Oncomine TCR Beta short-read assay at the Johns Hopkins FTIC core. The QIAamp micro DNA kit was used to extract genomic DNA from the cultured CD4+ T cells. Oncomine TCR Beta libraries from cultured CD4+ T cells were pooled with unique dual indexes and sequenced on an Illumina iSeq 100. As for how the authors treated the data: Non-productive sequences were removed, and CDR3s that did not start with C, did not end with F or W, or were shorter than 7 amino acids were discarded. The MANAFEST web application identified antigen-specific clonotypes by comparing peptide-stimulated wells against reference wells and other culture wells. Positive clones required FDR below 0.05, an odds ratio above 5, and productive frequency above 0.1% in at least two of three replicate wells. Clonotypes that were significantly expanded in both SARS-CoV-2 spike wells and at least one common cold coronavirus spike condition were defined as cross-reactive. CDR3 homology was assessed with Levenshtein distances (stringdist) and unrooted phylogenetic trees (ape) in R version 3.6.1. TCRdb reprocessing: public reads trimmed at Q25 with fastp, clones called with MiXCR, in-frame beta chains kept. When rows share a CDR3 protein, they turn into one entry using the most common DNA and genes. V and J calls and clone size were set by TCRdb, not the authors. The sample contains 25,000 to 30,000 distinct CDR3 sequences, around 41% of them found a single time. The ten largest clonotypes hold about 5% of the sample.

The receptor comes from a human donor who had recovered from COVID-19. The sample was CD4+ T cells from blood, cultured in vitro, taken about 7 months after SARS-CoV-2 vaccination. The sequence joins TRBV7-2 to TRBJ2-6; 11 central nucleotides agree with TRBD1. The nucleotide sequence is given as TGTGCCAGCAGCTCGACCCCCGGGACAGGGGGGTCTGGGGCCAACGTCCTGACTTTC. This yields the protein CASSSTPGTGGSGANVLTF.